These 23 T cell receptor beta chains were all obtained from the same sample, sequenced in a study of shared clonotypes between healthy human individuals. Clones were read by immunoSEQ multiplex PCR, and TCRdb kept only the in-frame ones, dropping some. Of a few million clones in the sample, just over 90% were seen once. Sequencing was done on a sample of naive CD4+ T cells sorted from blood. The subset: CD45RA+ positively selected. Every receptor here comes from a man aged 18 to 29 in good health.

A word on this clone: The same CDR3 also results from other DNA sequences found in this sample. The chain employs TRBV6-6 and TRBJ2-7; the D gene is possibly TRBD1 (6 bases). The V gene lost 6 bases and the J gene lost 3 bases, with 6 bases spanning the gap. The CDR3 is 11 residues long. Germline V gives CDR1 MNHNY, CDR2 SVGAGI (reference sequence). In DNA, the CDR3 is TGTGCCAGCAGACAGGGCTACGAGCAGTACTTC. Protein sequence: CASRQGYEQYF.

This clone was picked up a small number of times. The V and J genes are TRBV30 and TRBJ1-6; 11 positions agree with TRBD1. Germline V gives CDR1 GTSNPN, CDR2 SVGIG (reference sequence). The CDR3 totals 17 residues. V trimming: 2 bases; J trimming: 10 bases; junction bases outside the gene matches: 13. The CDR3 bases are TGTGCCTGGAGTTCCGGGACAGGGGGTAATTGGGGCTCACCCCTCCACTTT. Translating gives CAWSSGTGGNWGSPLHF.

The chain has TRBV6-6 and TRBJ1-1, with a weak D call TRBD1 (6 bases). The CDR3 is 13 amino acids. Germline-derived CDR1 and CDR2 are MNHNY and SVGAGI (reference sequence). The V gene lost 7 bases and the J gene lost 1 base, with 10 bases spanning the gap. The CDR3, as DNA: TGTGCCAGCACCGGGACACCGAACACTGAAGCTTTCTTT. Protein: CASTGTPNTEAFF.

The chain couples TRBV19 to TRBJ1-6; 9 bases agree with TRBD1. After removal of 6 bases from V and 8 bases from J, the junction contained 8 bases not matched to a gene. The germline gives CDR1 LNHDA, CDR2 SQIVND (reference sequence). CDR3 length equals 15 residues. The CDR3 bases are TGTGCCAGTAGAAGTGGACAGGGGATAGATTCACCCCTCCACTTT. It yields the protein CASRSGQGIDSPLHF.

The chain combines TRBV10-3 with TRBJ2-3; no firm D call. V was clipped by 0 bases and J by 2 bases, with 9 bases between them. Germline V gene lookup returns CDR1 ENHRY and CDR2 SYGVKD. The CDR3 length is 15 residues. For the CDR3, the DNA is TGTGCCATCAGTGAGTCCGGGCACAACACAGATACGCAGTATTTT. Translating it yields CAISESGHNTDTQYF.

The CDR3 DNA is TGTGCCAGCAGCCAAGTCCGAAACACTGAAGCTTTCTTT. Translation: CASSQVRNTEAFF. The chain is built from TRBV4-2 and TRBJ1-1; D not certain. CDR3 length: 13 amino acids. The germline V gene encodes CDR1 LGHNA and CDR2 YNFKEQ. V lost 1 base, J lost 2 bases, and 5 bases lay in between.

The chain combines TRBV28 with TRBJ1-5; D is unclear. Trimming took 6 bases from V and 0 from J, leaving 12 bases between them. The CDR3 extends over 15 amino acids. The germline V gene encodes CDR1 MDHEN and CDR2 SYDVKM. For the CDR3, the DNA is TGTGCCAGCAGGCCAGGATTTTTTAGCAATCAGCCCCAGCATTTT. It encodes CASRPGFFSNQPQHF.

The CDR3 spells CASSTGSGPQYF. The CDR3 nucleotides read TGTGCCAGTAGTACTGGATCAGGACCCCAGTACTTC. This chain connects TRBV19 to TRBJ2-5; D ambiguous. This CDR3 region has 12 residues. Germline V gene lookup returns CDR1 LNHDA and CDR2 SQIVND (reference sequence). V was trimmed by 4 bases and J by 9 bases, leaving 12 bases between them.

The chain combines TRBV28 with TRBJ1-5; D is ambiguous. V gave up 3 bases and J gave up 11 bases, with 11 bases separating them. CDR1 MDHEN and CDR2 SYDVKM come from the germline V gene. CDR3 size: 12 residues. The CDR3 DNA follows: TGTGCCAGCAGTTTCAGGAGTAGAGCCCAGCATTTT. It translates to CASSFRSRAQHF.

This clone was seen once. The CDR3 loop is CASAAEASHTEAFF. As DNA, the CDR3 is TGTGCCAGTGCCGCGGAGGCCTCCCACACTGAAGCTTTCTTT. The V call is TRBV19, the J call TRBJ1-1; no firm D call. There are 14 residues in the CDR3. The germline V and J ends were trimmed by 8 bases and 3 bases, with 16 bases remaining between them. From germline, CDR1 is LNHDA and CDR2 SQIVND (reference sequence).

The V and J genes are TRBV5-4 and TRBJ2-1; 7 positions match TRBD2. Germline CDR1 and CDR2: SGHNT and YYREEE (reference sequence). CDR3 length: 15 amino acids. With V trimmed by 0 bases and J by 4 bases, 4 bases remained unmatched. The CDR3: CASSLGLALYNEQFF. The CDR3 DNA is TGTGCCAGCAGCTTGGGACTAGCCCTTTACAATGAGCAGTTCTTC.

The genes are TRBV5-1 and TRBJ2-7, with 8 bases fitting TRBD1. Germline CDR1 SGHRS, CDR2 YFSETQ. This CDR3 is built from 15 residues. J gave up 3 bases and V 0 bases, and 5 bases lay outside the gene matches. The CDR3 sequence is CASSLAAGGDYEQYF. DNA of the CDR3: TGCGCCAGCAGCTTGGCGGCAGGGGGCGACTACGAGCAGTACTTC.

This clone was counted once. The chain employs TRBV6-1 and TRBJ2-1; D assignment may be TRBD1 or TRBD2 (5 bases each). The CDR3 spans 17 residues. V lost 3 bases and J 1 base, leaving 16 bases between the germline ends. Looked up from germline, CDR1 is MNHNS and CDR2 is SASEGT. CDR3 sequence (DNA): TGTGCCAGCAGTGATCAAGGCAGGGAGAGGTCCTACAATGAGCAGTTCTTC. It encodes CASSDQGRERSYNEQFF.

The CDR3 DNA is TGCGCCAGTCGCGCTGGCGGGCAGATTGAAGCTTTCTTT. It specifies CASRAGGQIEAFF. The chain carries TRBV10-2 and TRBJ1-1; the D is unclear. Trimming pared 9 bases from V and 7 bases from J, leaving 18 bases between. Germline CDR1 is WSHSY and CDR2 is SAAADI. The CDR3 spans 13 residues.

V and J are TRBV7-9 and TRBJ2-7; no reliable D call. The CDR3 runs 14 residues. CDR1 and CDR2 (germline): SEHNR, FQNEAQ (reference sequence). Deletions cut 4 bases from V and 3 bases from J, with 13 bases between. The CDR3 DNA sequence: TGTGCCAGCAGCTCACCCGGCAGTTTCTACGAGCAGTACTTC. The encoded protein is CASSSPGSFYEQYF.

For this clone: This sample includes further DNA sequences coding for the same CDR3. The rearrangement links TRBV5-1 to TRBJ1-3; D may be TRBD1 (6 bases). The ends were cut back, 4 bases at V and 1 base at J, with 9 bases in the middle. Germline V gene data show CDR1 as SGHRS and CDR2 as YFSETQ. The CDR3 totals 14 residues. CDR3 protein: CASSIGGSGNTIYF. In DNA form, the CDR3 reads TGCGCCAGCAGCATAGGGGGGTCTGGAAACACCATATATTTT.

V and J are TRBV4-2 and TRBJ2-7, with TRBD2 identical over 8 bases. Germline lookup yields CDR1 LGHNA and CDR2 YNFKEQ. The V gene end was trimmed by 3 bases and the J gene end by 3 bases; junction bases not matched to a gene: 10. There are 16 residues in the CDR3. The DNA of the CDR3 is TGTGCCAGCAGCCAGAAGCAGACTAGCGCTTACTACGAGCAGTACTTC. Amino acid sequence: CASSQKQTSAYYEQYF.

This chain links TRBV10-2 with TRBJ2-6; D is undetermined. V was cut by 0 bases and J by 3 bases, with 18 bases left in between. The V gene's germline CDR1 is WSHSY and CDR2 SAAADI. This CDR3 is built from 19 residues. The CDR3: CASSESIGLTYDGANVLTF. CDR3 in DNA: TGCGCCAGCAGTGAGTCGATTGGCCTGACCTACGATGGGGCCAACGTCCTGACTTTC.

This chain connects TRBV28 to TRBJ1-1, with 7 bases aligning to TRBD1. Per germline, CDR1 MDHEN and CDR2 SYDVKM. The CDR3 runs to 11 residues. Trimming took 5 bases from V and 8 from J; bases not matched to a gene: 2. As DNA, the CDR3 is TGTGCCAGCAGTGCGGACAGGGAAGCTTTCTTT. As protein: CASSADREAFF.

The V gene is TRBV30, the J gene TRBJ2-7, with 14 bases matching TRBD2. V was clipped by 2 bases and J by 10 bases; unmatched bases: 13. The CDR3 has 16 amino acids. Germline-derived CDR1 and CDR2 are GTSNPN and SVGIG (reference sequence). The CDR3 DNA reads as TGTGCCTGGAGTCTGAAGAGAGGGACTAGCGGGAGTTTTCAGTACTTC. Its translation is CAWSLKRGTSGSFQYF.

This chain uses TRBV6-5 with TRBJ1-2; TRBD1 matches at 8 bases. V gave up 10 bases and J gave up 1 base; unmatched junction bases: 11. CDR1 MNHEY and CDR2 SVGAGI come from the germline V gene. There are 15 residues in the CDR3. CDR3 sequence reads: CATRQGPVLNYGYTF. The CDR3 DNA follows: TGTGCCACACGACAGGGGCCCGTTCTTAACTATGGCTACACCTTC.

A note on this clone: The sample holds other DNA sequences that translate to the same CDR3. The chain uses TRBV18 and TRBJ1-2; D ambiguous. The ends were cut back, 6 bases at V and 4 bases at J, with 12 bases in the middle. Per the germline V gene, CDR1 is KGHSH and CDR2 is LQKENI. CDR3 length: 13 amino acids. The CDR3 bases are TGTGCCAGCTCCCCTGGGTCCTCCTATGGCTACACCTTC. Translation: CASSPGSSYGYTF.

The V call is TRBV10-3, the J call TRBJ2-2; 7 bases agree with TRBD2. The CDR3 extends over 15 amino acids. CDR1 is ENHRY, CDR2 SYGVKD, per germline. The ends lost 0 bases at V and 6 bases at J; junction bases unmatched: 4. The CDR3 loop is CAISESVGGPGELFF. The CDR3, as DNA: TGTGCCATCAGTGAGTCGGTGGGAGGGCCCGGGGAGCTGTTTTTT.